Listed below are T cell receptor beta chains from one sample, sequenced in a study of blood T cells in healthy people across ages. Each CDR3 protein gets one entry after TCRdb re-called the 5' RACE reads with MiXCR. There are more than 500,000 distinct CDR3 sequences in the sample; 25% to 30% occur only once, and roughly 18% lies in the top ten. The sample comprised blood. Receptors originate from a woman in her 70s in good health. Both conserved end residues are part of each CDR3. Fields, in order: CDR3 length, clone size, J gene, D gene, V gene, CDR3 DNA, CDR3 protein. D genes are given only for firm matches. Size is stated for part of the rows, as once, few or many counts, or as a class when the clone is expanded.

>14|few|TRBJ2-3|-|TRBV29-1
TGCAGCGTTGATGTCCCAGGGGTCACAGATACGCAGTATTTT
CSVDVPGVTDTQYF
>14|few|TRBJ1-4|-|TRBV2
TGTGCCAGCAGTCCCCCAGCAACTAATGAAAAACTGGTTTTT
CASSPPATNEKLVF
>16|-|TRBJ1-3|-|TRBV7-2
TGTGCCAGCGGCATCGCTGGGGGCAGGTCTGGAAACACCATATATTTT
CASGIAGGRSGNTIYF
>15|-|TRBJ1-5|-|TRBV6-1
TGTGCCAGCAGTGAATTGTGGGATACCTATCAGCCCCAGCATTTT
CASSELWDTYQPQHF
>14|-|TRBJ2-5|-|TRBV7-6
TGTGCCAGCAGCTCATACAGGGAGGTGGAGACCCAGTACTTC
CASSSYREVETQYF
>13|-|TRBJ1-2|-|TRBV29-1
TGCAGCGTTGACAGGGCAGGGAAGGAGGGCTACACCTTC
CSVDRAGKEGYTF
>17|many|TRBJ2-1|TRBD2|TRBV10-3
TGTGCCATCAGTGAGTTAACGACTAGCGGTACCTACAATGAGCAGTTCTTC
CAISELTTSGTYNEQFF
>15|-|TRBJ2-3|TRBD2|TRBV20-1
TGCAGTGCTAGAGACCGGGGGGTGGGCCCAGATACGCAGTATTTT
CSARDRGVGPDTQYF
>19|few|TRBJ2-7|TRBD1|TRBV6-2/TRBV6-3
TGTGCCAGCAGTTCGTCGGGGACAGGGGCCAATCACAGCCCCTACGAGCAGTACTTC
CASSSSGTGANHSPYEQYF
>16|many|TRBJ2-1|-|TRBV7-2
TGTGCCAGCAGCTTGGGCTACAGGTTAACCTACAATGAGCAGTTCTTC
CASSLGYRLTYNEQFF
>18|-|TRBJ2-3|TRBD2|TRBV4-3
TGCGCCAGCAGCCAAGCACAAAGACCGGGACTAGACACAGATACGCAGTATTTT
CASSQAQRPGLDTDTQYF
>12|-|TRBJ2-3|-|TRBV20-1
TGCAGCCTGGGGGAGAACACAGATACGCAGTATTTT
CSLGENTDTQYF
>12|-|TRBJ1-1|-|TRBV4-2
TGTGCCAGCAGCCAAGACTACACTGAAGCTTTCTTT
CASSQDYTEAFF
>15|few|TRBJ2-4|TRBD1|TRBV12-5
TGTGCTAGTGGTTCCTCGGACAGGACCAAAAACATTCAGTACTTC
CASGSSDRTKNIQYF